One and the same sample provided the 32 T cell receptor beta chains below, sequenced in a study of PD-1 blockade in mismatch repair-deficient tumors. Indicated time point: roughly 11-day in vitro stimulation with candidate mutation-associated neoantigen peptide 1. The table came from immunoSEQ multiplex PCR; TCRdb's copy has only in-frame clones and leaves some out. The data hold 7,000 to 9,500 clones, with 87% observed a single time. These receptors' antigens are unknown. Sequenced material: cells cultured in vitro, taken from a patient treated with pembrolizumab. The source of these receptors is an adult with mismatch repair-deficient cancer.

The chain carries TRBV7-8 and TRBJ2-7, with TRBD2 identical over 10 bases. Germline trimming cut 3 bases from V and 3 bases from J; bases unmatched to any gene: 8. Looked up from germline, CDR1 is SGHVS and CDR2 is FQNEAQ. This CDR3 region has 16 residues. The CDR3 DNA follows: TGTGCCAGCAGCTTGTACTGGACTAGCGGAGTCTACGAGCAGTACTTC. It translates to CASSLYWTSGVYEQYF. Using reference TRBV7-8 and TRBJ2-7 for the parts outside the CDR3, the full variable domain is GAGVSQSPRYKVAKRGQDVALRCDPISGHVSLFWYQQALGQGPEFLTYFQNEAQLDKSGLPSDRFFAERPEGSVSTLKIQRTQQEDSAVYLCASSLYWTSGVYEQYFGPGTRLTVT.

The count of this clone is one. The chain recombines TRBV19 with TRBJ1-4; D gene unclear. The V gene's germline CDR1 is LNHDA and CDR2 SQIVND (reference sequence). CDR3 length: 13 residues. Trimming left V 10 bases short and J 8 bases short, with 17 bases between. In DNA, the CDR3 is TGTGCCATGACCATCACAGTTAACGAAAAACTGTTTTTT. This translates into CAMTITVNEKLFF.

V and J are TRBV14 and TRBJ1-2; the match to TRBD1 covers 10 bases. With V trimmed by 6 bases and J by 3 bases, 19 bases remained unmatched. Germline V gene sequence: CDR1 SGHDN, CDR2 FVKESK. The CDR3 extends over 19 amino acids. In DNA form, the CDR3 reads TGTGCCAGCAGTCAGGGCCCGGGACAGGGGTACGCCGGGGACTATGGCTACACCTTC. It codes for CASSQGPGQGYAGDYGYTF.

The CDR3 DNA reads TGCGCCAGCAGCTTGGGGTGGAACACTGAAGCTTTCTTT. Protein sequence: CASSLGWNTEAFF. This sequence joins TRBV5-1 and TRBJ1-1; D unclear. The CDR3 has 13 amino acids. Germline assignment: CDR1 SGHRS and CDR2 YFSETQ. V lost 0 bases and J 1 base, leaving 4 bases between the germline ends.

This rearrangement joins TRBV19 to TRBJ2-1, with D maybe TRBD2 (7 bases). Germline assignment: CDR1 LNHDA and CDR2 SQIVND (reference sequence). The CDR3 spans 17 residues. Trimming left V 4 bases short and J 6 bases short, with 22 bases between. The CDR3 region is CASSTLSSPRGGNEQFF. CDR3 coding DNA: TGTGCCAGTAGTACCCTGAGTTCCCCGAGGGGGGGCAATGAGCAGTTCTTC.

DNA of the CDR3: TGTGCCATCAGTGAGAGGGGAACTAATGAAAAACTGTTTTTT. Its protein is CAISERGTNEKLFF. This chain uses TRBV10-3 with TRBJ1-4; D might be TRBD1 (5 bases). With 2 bases removed from V and 1 base from J, the gap between germline ends came to 5 bases. The CDR3 has 14 residues. Germline V lookup: CDR1 ENHRY, CDR2 SYGVKD.

J is TRBJ2-3 and V is TRBV28; D gene uncertain. The CDR3 spans 12 residues. V lost 3 bases to trimming and J lost 2 bases, with 3 bases between them. Per the germline V gene, CDR1 is MDHEN and CDR2 is SYDVKM. The CDR3 spells CASSFLTDTQYF. CDR3 DNA sequence: TGTGCCAGCAGTTTCCTCACAGATACGCAGTATTTT.

This chain uses TRBV30 with TRBJ1-4; no reliable D call. This CDR3 comprises 11 residues. V gave up 3 bases and J gave up 5 bases, with 4 bases separating them. From germline, CDR1 is GTSNPN and CDR2 SVGIG (reference sequence). The CDR3 sequence: CAWRGNEKLFF. The DNA of the CDR3 is TGTGCCTGGAGGGGGAATGAAAAACTGTTTTTT.

The chain links TRBV9 to TRBJ2-3; the match to TRBD2 covers 7 bases. The germline V gene encodes CDR1 SGDLS and CDR2 YYNGEE. The J segment lost 2 bases and the V segment lost 1 base, leaving 1 base of the junction unmatched. The CDR3 sequence is 14 residues long. The CDR3 DNA reads TGTGCCAGCAGCGTAAGCGGGACCACAGATACGCAGTATTTT. It yields the protein CASSVSGTTDTQYF.

This clone was seen only a few times. The J gene is TRBJ2-7, the V gene TRBV2, with TRBD2 as a possible D gene (6 bases). This CDR3 has 15 amino acids. CDR1 is SNHLY and CDR2 is FYNNEI in the germline V gene. V was cut by 5 bases and J by 0 bases, with 14 bases left in between. The CDR3 DNA sequence: TGTGCCAGCAGTCGGATAGCGGACCCCTCCTACGAGCAGTACTTC. This gives the protein CASSRIADPSYEQYF.

In DNA, the CDR3 is TGTGCCAGCACCATCGGGCTATCGGCTGAAGCTTTCTTT. This encodes CASTIGLSAEAFF. The chain joins TRBV6-1 to TRBJ1-1; D is unresolved. The CDR3 is 13 residues long. Germline-derived CDR1 and CDR2 are MNHNS and SASEGT. V was clipped by 7 bases and J by 6 bases, with 15 bases between them.

The DNA for the CDR3 is TGCAGTGCTGCCCGGCGGGAGCGTACGTTCTTC. Translating gives CSAARRERTFF. The V gene is TRBV20-1, the J gene TRBJ2-1; 7 bases are shared with TRBD2. The trim removed 5 bases at V and 15 bases at J, leaving 10 bases unmatched. The CDR3 is 11 residues long. CDR1 is DFQATT, CDR2 SNEGSKA, per germline (reference sequence).

This sequence joins TRBV5-1 and TRBJ2-7; D remains ambiguous. The V gene lost 2 bases and the J gene lost 0 bases, with 12 bases spanning the gap. This CDR3 contains 15 residues. The germline V gene has CDR1 SGHRS and CDR2 YFSETQ. The CDR3 spells CASSFSASSSYEQYF. The CDR3 region has the DNA TGCGCCAGCAGCTTCTCCGCGTCCAGCTCCTACGAGCAGTACTTC.

V gene TRBV11-3 combines with J gene TRBJ1-2; D perhaps matches TRBD1 (5 bases). Germline CDR1 and CDR2: SGHNT and YENEEA. This CDR3 has 18 amino acids. V was shortened by 5 bases and J by 2 bases, with 24 bases between the two germline ends. The CDR3, as DNA: TGTGCCAGCAGCCCGTCCCTCCGGGACGCAACTAGGAACTATGGCTACACCTTC. Translation: CASSPSLRDATRNYGYTF. The full variable domain, rest sourced from reference TRBV11-3 and TRBJ1-2, is EAGVVQSPRYKIIEKKQPVAFWCNPISGHNTLYWYLQNLGQGPELLIRYENEEAVDDSQLPKDRFSAERLKGVDSTLKIQPAELGDSAVYLCASSPSLRDATRNYGYTFGSGTRLTVV.

This clone was observed once. The V and J genes are TRBV6-1 and TRBJ2-5, with D perhaps matching TRBD1 (5 bases). CDR3 length: 14 amino acids. The germline V and J ends were trimmed by 6 bases and 5 bases, with 16 bases remaining between them. Germline V lookup: CDR1 MNHNS, CDR2 SASEGT. The CDR3 DNA sequence: TGTGCCAGCAGACGGGTGGACAACCCGGAGACCCAGTACTTC. This gives the protein CASRRVDNPETQYF.

The chain is built from TRBV11-3 and TRBJ2-1, with 14 bases identical to TRBD2. The CDR3 contains 16 residues. Germline-derived CDR1 and CDR2 are SGHNT and YENEEA. Unmatched junction bases numbered 6, after V lost 5 bases and J lost 6 bases. CDR3 bases: TGTGCCAGCAGCCCTGCCGGGACTAGCGGGAGCAATGAGCAGTTCTTC. Protein product: CASSPAGTSGSNEQFF.

The rearrangement links TRBV10-3 to TRBJ1-5, with 12 bases identical to TRBD1. In germline, CDR1 is ENHRY, CDR2 SYGVKD. The CDR3 has 15 amino acids. The V and J ends lost 4 bases and 8 bases, in that order; junction bases with no gene match: 6. CDR3 bases: TGTGCCATCAGTGCTGGGACAGGGGGCATTGAGCCCCAGCATTTT. It codes for CAISAGTGGIEPQHF.

The chain uses TRBV7-9 and TRBJ2-2; the D gene is possibly TRBD1 (6 bases). V dropped 3 bases and J dropped 4 bases, with 9 bases sitting between them. The CDR3 contains 14 residues. The germline V gene encodes CDR1 SEHNR and CDR2 FQNEAQ (reference sequence). The DNA of the CDR3 is TGTGCCAGCAGCTTTATAGGGGGCACCGGGGAGCTGTTTTTT. Its protein product is CASSFIGGTGELFF.

This rearrangement joins TRBV27 to TRBJ2-3, with 9 bases that match TRBD2. The CDR3 extends over 18 amino acids. J gave up 0 bases and V 6 bases, and 13 bases lay outside the gene matches. The germline V gene encodes CDR1 MNHEY and CDR2 SMNVEV (reference sequence). CDR3 loop: CASSPGTSGRPSTDTQYF. The CDR3 bases are TGTGCCAGCAGCCCAGGCACTAGCGGGCGTCCTAGCACAGATACGCAGTATTTT.

The rearrangement links TRBV7-9 to TRBJ2-4; a weak D match, TRBD1 (5 bases). V gave up 3 bases and J gave up 8 bases, with 17 bases separating them. This CDR3 comprises 15 residues. Germline V gene data show CDR1 as SEHNR and CDR2 as FQNEAQ (reference sequence). This chain's CDR3 is CASSLVTAVRDIQYF. DNA for the CDR3: TGTGCCAGCAGCTTGGTGACAGCCGTTAGGGACATTCAGTACTTC.

The chain couples TRBV10-1 to TRBJ2-2; 8 bases map to TRBD2. J gave up 7 bases and V 6 bases, and 4 bases lay outside the gene matches. CDR1 is WNHNN and CDR2 is SYGVQD in the germline V gene (reference sequence). CDR3 size: 13 residues. The CDR3, as DNA: TGCGCCAGCAGAGCGGGAGAGCTCGGGGAGCTGTTTTTT. It is translated as CASRAGELGELFF.

CDR3 DNA: TGTGCCAGCAGCTTAGACGCTCAGCCCCAGCATTTT. Translated: CASSLDAQPQHF. The V call is TRBV7-2, the J call TRBJ1-5; no clear D gene. The CDR3 covers 12 residues. V was cut by 1 base and J by 6 bases, with 4 bases left in between. Per germline, CDR1 SGHTA and CDR2 FQGNSA.

The chain carries TRBV19 and TRBJ1-2; the match to TRBD1 covers 11 bases. Looked up from germline, CDR1 is LNHDA and CDR2 is SQIVND (reference sequence). V shed 7 bases, J shed 7 bases, and the junction held 11 bases outside the gene matches. CDR3 length: 15 amino acids. CDR3 residues: CASTPPGQGAGGYTF. As DNA, the CDR3 is TGTGCCAGTACCCCACCAGGACAGGGGGCTGGTGGCTACACCTTC.

CDR3 in DNA: TGTGCCAGCAGCACTAGCCCTTACTCTGGGGCCAACGTCCTGACTTTC. Its translation: CASSTSPYSGANVLTF. The chain is built from TRBV27 and TRBJ2-6; a weak D match, TRBD2 (6 bases). CDR1 is MNHEY, CDR2 SMNVEV, per germline (reference sequence). Between the trimmed V and J ends, which lost 6 bases and 0 bases, there was a span of 12 bases. CDR3 length: 16 amino acids.

The gene calls are TRBV12-5 and TRBJ2-7; the D call may be TRBD1 or TRBD2 (5 bases each). V dropped 5 bases and J dropped 1 base, with 21 bases sitting between them. This CDR3 spans 17 amino acids. The germline V gene has CDR1 LGHNT and CDR2 FRNRAP. CDR3: CASGHKLRDRISYEQYF. The CDR3 nucleotides are TGTGCTAGTGGTCATAAGCTCCGGGACCGAATTTCCTACGAGCAGTACTTC.

The V gene is TRBV7-2, the J gene TRBJ2-5, with D perhaps given as TRBD1 or TRBD2 (6 bases each). The V end was cut by 5 bases, the J end by 2 bases, with 12 bases between. The CDR3 spans 14 residues. Germline values: CDR1 SGHTA, CDR2 FQGNSA. The chain's CDR3 is CASSRGTLQETQYF. CDR3 nucleotide sequence: TGTGCCAGCAGCCGGGGGACATTACAAGAGACCCAGTACTTC.

The rearrangement links TRBV5-1 to TRBJ2-1; tentative D call: TRBD2 (6 bases). V was shortened by 4 bases and J by 7 bases, with 18 bases between the two germline ends. CDR1 and CDR2 (germline): SGHRS, YFSETQ. This CDR3 is built from 15 residues. The chain's CDR3 is CASSPSGWGRNEQFF. The CDR3 DNA follows: TGCGCCAGCAGCCCATCTGGATGGGGGAGGAATGAGCAGTTCTTC.

The chain recombines TRBV6-6 with TRBJ1-2; possible D gene TRBD1, 6 bases. From germline, CDR1 is MNHNY and CDR2 SVGAGI (reference sequence). The CDR3 extends over 16 amino acids. Trimming stripped 0 bases from V and 6 bases from J, with 17 bases between. This chain's CDR3 is CASSYSIMRGAHGYTF. In nucleotides, the CDR3 is TGTGCCAGCAGTTACTCAATAATGAGGGGGGCGCATGGCTACACCTTC.

CDR3 amino acids: CSVTTGGTEAFF. CDR3 DNA: TGCAGCGTTACCACAGGGGGCACTGAAGCTTTCTTT. This chain joins TRBV29-1 and TRBJ1-1; 8 bases are shared with TRBD1. The CDR3 is 12 amino acids. Germline CDR1 is SQVTM and CDR2 is ANQGSEA. J lost 4 bases, V lost 5 bases, and 3 bases had no gene match. Complete variable domain (other parts from reference TRBV29-1 and TRBJ1-1): SAVISQKPSRDICQRGTSLTIQCQVDSQVTMMFWYRQQPGQSLTLIATANQGSEATYESGFVIDKFPISRPNLTFSTLTVSNMSPEDSSIYLCSVTTGGTEAFFGQGTRLTVV.

This chain links TRBV2 with TRBJ2-5; D perhaps matches TRBD2 (6 bases). The CDR3 covers 12 residues. Deletions cut 7 bases from V and 5 bases from J, with 11 bases between. In germline, CDR1 is SNHLY, CDR2 FYNNEI. CDR3 protein: CASTRGTETQYF. The CDR3 bases are TGTGCCAGCACTCGGGGGACGGAGACCCAGTACTTC.

The chain is built from TRBV28 and TRBJ1-2; the D gene is possibly TRBD1 (5 bases). The CDR3 runs to 14 residues. V was trimmed by 2 bases and J by 6 bases, leaving 13 bases between them. Germline-derived CDR1 and CDR2 are MDHEN and SYDVKM. The CDR3 nucleotides are TGTGCCAGCAGTTTAGTCGGGGGAGGCCATGGCTACACCTTC. Amino acids: CASSLVGGGHGYTF.

The gene calls are TRBV28 and TRBJ2-7; D might be TRBD1 (6 bases). Trimming took 6 bases from V and 6 from J, leaving 18 bases between them. The CDR3 contains 14 residues. Per germline, CDR1 MDHEN and CDR2 SYDVKM. This CDR3 is CASRTVQGRGEQYF. The DNA of the CDR3 is TGTGCCAGCAGGACCGTACAGGGAAGGGGCGAGCAGTACTTC.